This T cell receptor (beta chain) originates from a study of T-cell reconstitution after alpha-beta-depleted transplantation in children. Unique molecular identifiers featured in how the TCRbeta library was prepared. TCRdb ran MiXCR on the PCR reads and lists one entry per CDR3 protein. The data show fewer than 95,000 distinct CDR3 sequences, 9% to 15% seen once. This clonotype was found many times. The sequence came from a human donor who donated a stem cell graft to a child with inherited bone marrow failure. The starting material was PBMCs from the stem cell graft donor, obtained from the stem cell graft.

This CDR3 reads CSGSSLGLASTDTQYF. The CDR3 region has the DNA TGCAGTGGGTCCTCGCTAGGACTAGCGAGCACAGATACGCAGTATTTT. The rearrangement links TRBV20-1 to TRBJ2-3, with TRBD2 matching 9 bases. J gave up 0 bases and V 7 bases, and 11 bases lay outside the gene matches. Per germline, CDR1 DFQATT and CDR2 SNEGSKA (reference sequence). The CDR3 totals 16 residues.